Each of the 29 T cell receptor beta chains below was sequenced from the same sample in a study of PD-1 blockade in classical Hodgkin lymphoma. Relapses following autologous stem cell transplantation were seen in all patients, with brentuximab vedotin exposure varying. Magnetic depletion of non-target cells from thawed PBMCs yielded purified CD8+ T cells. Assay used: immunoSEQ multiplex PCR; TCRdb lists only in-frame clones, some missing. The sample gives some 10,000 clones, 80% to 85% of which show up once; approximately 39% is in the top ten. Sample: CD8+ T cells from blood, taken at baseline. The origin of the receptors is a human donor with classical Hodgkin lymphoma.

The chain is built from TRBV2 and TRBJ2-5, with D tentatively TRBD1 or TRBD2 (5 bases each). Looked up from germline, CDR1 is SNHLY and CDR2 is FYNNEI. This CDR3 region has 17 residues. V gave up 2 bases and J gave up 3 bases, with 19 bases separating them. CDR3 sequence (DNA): TGTGCCAGCAGTGAATTAGGGTGGTTAGGGGACGAAGAGACCCAGTACTTC. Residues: CASSELGWLGDEETQYF.

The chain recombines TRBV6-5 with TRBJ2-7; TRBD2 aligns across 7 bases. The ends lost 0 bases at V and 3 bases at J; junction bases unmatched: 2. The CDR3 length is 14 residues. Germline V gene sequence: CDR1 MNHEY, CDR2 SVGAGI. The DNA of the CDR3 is TGTGCCAGCAGTTACTCGGGCGGGAGCTACGAGCAGTACTTC. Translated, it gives CASSYSGGSYEQYF.

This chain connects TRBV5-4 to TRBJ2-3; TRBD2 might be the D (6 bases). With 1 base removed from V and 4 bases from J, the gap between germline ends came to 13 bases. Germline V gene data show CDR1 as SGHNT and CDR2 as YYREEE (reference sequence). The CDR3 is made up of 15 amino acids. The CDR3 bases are TGTGCCAGCAGCTTGAGTCGGGAGAGGGCAGATACGCAGTATTTT. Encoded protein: CASSLSRERADTQYF. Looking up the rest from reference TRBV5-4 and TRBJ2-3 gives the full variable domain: ETGVTQSPTHLIKTRGQQVTLRCSSQSGHNTVSWYQQALGQGPQFIFQYYREEENGRGNFPPRFSGLQFPNYSSELNVNALELDDSALYLCASSLSRERADTQYFGPGTRLTVL.

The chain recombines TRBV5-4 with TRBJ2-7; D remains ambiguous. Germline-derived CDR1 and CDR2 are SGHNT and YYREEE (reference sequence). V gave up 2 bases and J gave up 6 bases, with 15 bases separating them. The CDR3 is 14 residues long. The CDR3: CASSFGLDLGEQYF. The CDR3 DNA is TGTGCCAGCAGCTTCGGGTTGGATTTGGGCGAGCAGTACTTC.

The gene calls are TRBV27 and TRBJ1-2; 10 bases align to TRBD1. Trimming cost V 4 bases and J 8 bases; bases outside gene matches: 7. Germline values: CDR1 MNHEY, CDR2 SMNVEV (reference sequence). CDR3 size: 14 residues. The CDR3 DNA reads TGTGCCAGCAGTTCGACAGGGGGCTTAAGCGGCTACACCTTC. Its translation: CASSSTGGLSGYTF.

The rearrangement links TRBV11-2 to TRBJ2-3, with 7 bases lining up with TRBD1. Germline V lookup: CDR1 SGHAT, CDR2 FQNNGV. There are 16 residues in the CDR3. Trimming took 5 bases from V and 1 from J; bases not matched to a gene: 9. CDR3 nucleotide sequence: TGTGCCAGCAGCCTACACACAGGGGTCCGCACAGATACGCAGTATTTT. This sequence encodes CASSLHTGVRTDTQYF.

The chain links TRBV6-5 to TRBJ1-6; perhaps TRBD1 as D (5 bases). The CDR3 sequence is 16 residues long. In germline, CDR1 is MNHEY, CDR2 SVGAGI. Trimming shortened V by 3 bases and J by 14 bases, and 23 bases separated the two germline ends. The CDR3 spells CASSYIQGEGPFTLHF. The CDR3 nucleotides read TGTGCCAGCAGTTATATCCAGGGAGAAGGACCATTCACCCTCCACTTT.

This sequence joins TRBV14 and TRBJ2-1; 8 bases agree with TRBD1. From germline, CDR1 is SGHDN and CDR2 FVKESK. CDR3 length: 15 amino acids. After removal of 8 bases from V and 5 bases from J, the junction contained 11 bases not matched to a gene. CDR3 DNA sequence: TGTGCCAGCTCCTCTCCGGGACAGGTCGACAATGAGCAGTTCTTC. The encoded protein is CASSSPGQVDNEQFF. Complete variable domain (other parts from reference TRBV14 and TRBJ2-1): EAGVTQFPSHSVIEKGQTVTLRCDPISGHDNLYWYRRVMGKEIKFLLHFVKESKQDESGMPNNRFLAERTGGTYSTLKVQPAELEDSGVYFCASSSPGQVDNEQFFGPGTRLTVL.

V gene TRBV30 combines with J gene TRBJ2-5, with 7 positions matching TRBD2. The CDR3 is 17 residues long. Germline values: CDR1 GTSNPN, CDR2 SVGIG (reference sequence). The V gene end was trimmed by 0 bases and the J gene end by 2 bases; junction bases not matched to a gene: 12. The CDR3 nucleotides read TGTGCCTGGAGTGTTTCCCCCCCGACTAGCTTTCAAGAGACCCAGTACTTC. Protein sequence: CAWSVSPPTSFQETQYF.

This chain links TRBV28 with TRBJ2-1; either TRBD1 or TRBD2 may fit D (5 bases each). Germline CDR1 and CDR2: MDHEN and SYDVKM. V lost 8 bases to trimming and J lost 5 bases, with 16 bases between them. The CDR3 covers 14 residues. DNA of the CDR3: TGTGCCAGCTCGGGAACAGGTCGAAACAATGAGCAGTTCTTC. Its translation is CASSGTGRNNEQFF. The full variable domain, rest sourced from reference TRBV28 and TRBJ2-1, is DVKVTQSSRYLVKRTGEKVFLECVQDMDHENMFWYRQDPGLGLRLIYFSYDVKMKEKGDIPEGYSVSREKKERFSLILESASTNQTSMYLCASSGTGRNNEQFFGPGTRLTVL.

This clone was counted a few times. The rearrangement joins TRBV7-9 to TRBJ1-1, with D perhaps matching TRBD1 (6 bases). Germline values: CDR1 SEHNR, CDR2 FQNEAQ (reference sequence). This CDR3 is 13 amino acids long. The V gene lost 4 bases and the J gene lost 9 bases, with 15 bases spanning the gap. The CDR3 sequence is CASSYGGRGQAFF. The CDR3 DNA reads TGTGCCAGCAGCTACGGGGGGCGCGGGCAAGCTTTCTTT. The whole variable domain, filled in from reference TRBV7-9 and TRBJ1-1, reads DTGVSQNPRHKITKRGQNVTFRCDPISEHNRLYWYRQTLGQGPEFLTYFQNEAQLEKSRLLSDRFSAERPKGSFSTLEIQRTEQGDSAMYLCASSYGGRGQAFFGQGTRLTVV.

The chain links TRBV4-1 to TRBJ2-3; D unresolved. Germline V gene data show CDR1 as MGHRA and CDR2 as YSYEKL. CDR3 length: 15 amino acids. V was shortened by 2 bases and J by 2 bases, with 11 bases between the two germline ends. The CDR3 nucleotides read TGCGCCAGCAGCCAATTAGATCGGGTCACAGATACGCAGTATTTT. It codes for CASSQLDRVTDTQYF.

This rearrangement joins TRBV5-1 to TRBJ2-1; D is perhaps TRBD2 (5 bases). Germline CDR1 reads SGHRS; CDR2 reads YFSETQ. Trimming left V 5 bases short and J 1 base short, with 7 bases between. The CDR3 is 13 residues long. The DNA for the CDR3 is TGCGCCAGCAGTGGGGAGTCCTACAATGAGCAGTTCTTC. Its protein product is CASSGESYNEQFF.

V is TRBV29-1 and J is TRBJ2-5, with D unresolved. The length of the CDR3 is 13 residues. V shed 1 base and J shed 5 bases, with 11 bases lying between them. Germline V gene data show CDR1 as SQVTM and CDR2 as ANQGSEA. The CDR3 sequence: CSVEGWDLETQYF. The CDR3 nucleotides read TGCAGCGTTGAAGGTTGGGATTTGGAGACCCAGTACTTC.

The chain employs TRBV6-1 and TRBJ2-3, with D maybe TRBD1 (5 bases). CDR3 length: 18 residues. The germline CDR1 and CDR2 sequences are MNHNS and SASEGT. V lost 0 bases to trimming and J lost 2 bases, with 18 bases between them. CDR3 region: CASSEATAPYGYTDTQYF. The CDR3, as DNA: TGTGCCAGCAGTGAAGCGACAGCACCCTACGGCTACACAGATACGCAGTATTTT.

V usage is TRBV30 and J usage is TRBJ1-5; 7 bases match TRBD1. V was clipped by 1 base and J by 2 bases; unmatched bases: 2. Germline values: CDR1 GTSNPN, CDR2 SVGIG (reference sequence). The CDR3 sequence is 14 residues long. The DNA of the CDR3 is TGTGCCTGGAGTGACGGGACAGGCAATCAGCCCCAGCATTTT. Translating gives CAWSDGTGNQPQHF.

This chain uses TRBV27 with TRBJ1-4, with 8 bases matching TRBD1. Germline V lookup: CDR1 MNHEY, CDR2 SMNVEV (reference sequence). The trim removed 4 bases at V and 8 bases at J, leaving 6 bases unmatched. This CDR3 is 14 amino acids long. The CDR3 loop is CASSSRQGPEKLFF. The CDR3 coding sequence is TGTGCCAGCAGTTCCCGACAGGGGCCCGAAAAACTGTTTTTT.

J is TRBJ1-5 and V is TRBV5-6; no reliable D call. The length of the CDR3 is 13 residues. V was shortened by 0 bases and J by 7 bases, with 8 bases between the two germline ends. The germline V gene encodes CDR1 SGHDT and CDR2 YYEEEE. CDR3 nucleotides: TGTGCCAGCAGCTTGGGCGGGCACCAGCCCCAGCATTTT. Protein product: CASSLGGHQPQHF.

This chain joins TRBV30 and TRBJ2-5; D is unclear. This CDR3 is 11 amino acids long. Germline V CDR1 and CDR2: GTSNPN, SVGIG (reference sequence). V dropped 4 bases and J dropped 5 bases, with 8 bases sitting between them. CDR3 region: CAWTAQETQYF. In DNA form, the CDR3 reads TGTGCCTGGACAGCCCAGGAGACCCAGTACTTC.

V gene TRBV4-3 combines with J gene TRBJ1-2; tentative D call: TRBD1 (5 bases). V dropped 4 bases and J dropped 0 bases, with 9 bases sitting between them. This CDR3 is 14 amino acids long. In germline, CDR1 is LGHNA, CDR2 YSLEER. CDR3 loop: CASSPRQTNYGYTF. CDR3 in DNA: TGCGCCAGCAGCCCCCGACAGACTAACTATGGCTACACCTTC.

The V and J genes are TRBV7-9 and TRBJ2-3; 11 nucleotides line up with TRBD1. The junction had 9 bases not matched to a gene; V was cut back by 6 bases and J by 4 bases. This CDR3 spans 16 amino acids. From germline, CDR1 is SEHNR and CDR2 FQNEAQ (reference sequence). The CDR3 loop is CASRDPGQGVADTQYF. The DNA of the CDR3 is TGTGCCAGCAGGGACCCGGGACAGGGGGTTGCAGATACGCAGTATTTT.

CDR3 sequence: CASNSGTSLEQYF. CDR3 nucleotide sequence: TGTGCCAGCAATAGCGGGACCTCCCTCGAGCAGTACTTC. The V call is TRBV25-1, the J call TRBJ2-7, with 8 nucleotides matching TRBD2. This CDR3 contains 13 residues. With V trimmed by 7 bases and J by 6 bases, 8 bases remained unmatched. Per germline, CDR1 MGHDK and CDR2 SYGVNS.

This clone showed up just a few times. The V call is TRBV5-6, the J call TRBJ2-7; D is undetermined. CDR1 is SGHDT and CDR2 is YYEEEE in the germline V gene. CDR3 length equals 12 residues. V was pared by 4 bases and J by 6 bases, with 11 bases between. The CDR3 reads CASSARWGEQYF. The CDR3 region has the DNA TGTGCCAGCAGCGCGAGGTGGGGCGAGCAGTACTTC. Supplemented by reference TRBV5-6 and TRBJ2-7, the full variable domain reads DAGVTQSPTHLIKTRGQQVTLRCSPKSGHDTVSWYQQALGQGPQFIFQYYEEEERQRGNFPDRFSGHQFPNYSSELNVNALLLGDSALYLCASSARWGEQYFGPGTRLTVT.

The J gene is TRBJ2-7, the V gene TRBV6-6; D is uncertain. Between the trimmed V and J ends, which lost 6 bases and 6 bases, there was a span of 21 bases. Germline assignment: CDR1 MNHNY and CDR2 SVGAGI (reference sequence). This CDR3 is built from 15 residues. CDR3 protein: CASSPQGWVSLEQYF. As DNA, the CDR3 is TGTGCCAGCAGCCCCCAAGGTTGGGTTAGCCTCGAGCAGTACTTC.

This chain's CDR3 is CASSYSQDSLNYEQYF. CDR3 nucleotide sequence: TGTGCCAGCAGTTACTCCCAGGACAGTTTGAACTACGAGCAGTACTTC. The gene calls are TRBV6-6 and TRBJ2-7, with a weak D call TRBD1 (6 bases). Germline V lookup: CDR1 MNHNY, CDR2 SVGAGI (reference sequence). The ends were cut back, 0 bases at V and 3 bases at J, with 15 bases in the middle. This CDR3 is built from 16 residues.

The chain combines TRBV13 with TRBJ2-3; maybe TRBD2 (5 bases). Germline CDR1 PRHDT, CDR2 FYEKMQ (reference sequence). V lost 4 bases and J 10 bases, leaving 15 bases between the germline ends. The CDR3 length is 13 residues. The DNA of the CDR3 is TGTGCCAGCAGCTACTACCTGGGAGCCCCGCAGTATTTT. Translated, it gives CASSYYLGAPQYF.

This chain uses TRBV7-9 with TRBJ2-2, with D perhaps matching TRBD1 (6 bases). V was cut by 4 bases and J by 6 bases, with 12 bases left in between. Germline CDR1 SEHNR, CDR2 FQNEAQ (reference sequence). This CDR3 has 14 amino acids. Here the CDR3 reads CASSSTGTAGELFF. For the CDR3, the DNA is TGTGCCAGCAGCTCCACAGGGACCGCCGGGGAGCTGTTTTTT.

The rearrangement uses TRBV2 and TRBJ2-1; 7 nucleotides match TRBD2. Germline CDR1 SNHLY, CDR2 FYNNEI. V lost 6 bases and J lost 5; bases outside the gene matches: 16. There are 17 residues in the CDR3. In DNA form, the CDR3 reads TGTGCCAGCAGGATATCCCCTGGCGGGAGTTCGGACAATGAGCAGTTCTTC. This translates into CASRISPGGSSDNEQFF.

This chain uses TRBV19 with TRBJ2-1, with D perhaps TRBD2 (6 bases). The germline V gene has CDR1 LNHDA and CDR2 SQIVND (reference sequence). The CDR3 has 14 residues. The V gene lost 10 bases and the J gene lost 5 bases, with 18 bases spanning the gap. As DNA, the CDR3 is TGTGCCACTAAATTCGGGACTCGAAACAATGAGCAGTTCTTC. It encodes CATKFGTRNNEQFF.